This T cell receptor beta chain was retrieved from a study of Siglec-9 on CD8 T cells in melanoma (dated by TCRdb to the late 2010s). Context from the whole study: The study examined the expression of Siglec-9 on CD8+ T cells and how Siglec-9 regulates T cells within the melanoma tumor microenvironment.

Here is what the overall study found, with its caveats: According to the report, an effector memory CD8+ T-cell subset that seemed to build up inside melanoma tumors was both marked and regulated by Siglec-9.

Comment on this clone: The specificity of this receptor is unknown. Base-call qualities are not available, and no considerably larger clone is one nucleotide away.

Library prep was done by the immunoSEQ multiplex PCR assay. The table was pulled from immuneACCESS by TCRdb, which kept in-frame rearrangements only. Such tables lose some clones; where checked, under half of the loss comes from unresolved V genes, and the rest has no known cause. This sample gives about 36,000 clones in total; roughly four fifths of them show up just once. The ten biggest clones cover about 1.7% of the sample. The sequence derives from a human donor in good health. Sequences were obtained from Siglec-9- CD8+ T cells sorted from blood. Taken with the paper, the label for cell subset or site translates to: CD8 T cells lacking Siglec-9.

The CDR3 sequence is CASSFSGDHQAFF. The base sequence is TGCGCCAGCAGCTTCTCAGGGGACCACCAAGCTTTCTTT. The rearrangement combines TRBV5-1 with TRBJ1-1; perhaps TRBD1 is the D gene, with 6 bases matching. V is cut by 2 bases and J by 9 bases, and the space between the germline ends is 14 bases. Taken from cysteine to phenylalanine, the CDR3 has 13 residues. The only DNA kept is the CDR3, 39 bases in frame from the first base. For CDR1 and CDR2, the germline V gene lists SGHRS and YFSETQ.